This record concerns one TCR beta chain sequence. Germline loops: CDR1 DFQATT, CDR2 SNEGSKA (reference sequence). V dropped 6 bases and J dropped 8 bases, with 17 bases sitting between them. CDR3 length equals 13 residues. TCRdb reanalysed the RT-PCR reads using MiXCR and keeps one entry per CDR3 protein. The data hold about 680,000 distinct CDR3 sequences, with about 14% observed a single time. Material: memory CD4+ T cells from blood. The chain recombines TRBV20-1 with TRBJ2-1; D is unclear. This TCR came from a female donor in good health, serving as a healthy control. The CDR3 DNA follows: TGCAGTGCCCCCCAGGAGTTCACGGATGAGCAGTTCTTC. This codes for CSAPQEFTDEQFF.